What follows is one TCR beta chain and its context. Its antigen is not identified. The repertoire was sequenced with immunoSEQ multiplex PCR; TCRdb's copy has only in-frame clones and lacks some. The sample lists 60,000 to 70,000 clones, around 80% occurring once. CDR3 size: 17 residues. V was clipped by 2 bases and J by 2 bases; unmatched bases: 14. The germline gives CDR1 GTSNPN, CDR2 SVGIG (reference sequence). The sort gate was single viable CD3+CD4+CD8-CD45RO+ cells for memory CD4+ T cells. Serostatus was set by detecting CMV pp150, pp28, p38, p52 IgG. This specimen belongs to a study of memory CD4+ T cells and cytomegalovirus serostatus. The study, taken as a whole, reports: CD4+ memory repertoires contained 67 of 164 reported CMV TCRbeta sequences.

Sequencing was done on a sample of memory CD4+ T cells from blood. The source of this sequence is an adult in good health and CMV-seronegative. Some clones in this sample may be carry-over from other donors' samples. The J gene is TRBJ1-1, the V gene TRBV30; TRBD1 matches 7 bases. The CDR3 spells CAWSRATGLYINTEAFF. For the CDR3, the DNA is TGTGCCTGGAGTCGGGCGACAGGGCTATATATCAACACTGAAGCTTTCTTT. The variable domain in full, completed from reference TRBV30 and TRBJ1-1, reads SQTIHQWPATLVQPVGSPLSLECTVEGTSNPNLYWYRQAAGRGLQLLFYSVGIGQISSEVPQNLSASRPQDRQFILSSKKLLLSDSGFYLCAWSRATGLYINTEAFFGQGTRLTVV.